This paragraph covers one T cell receptor beta chain sequence. As originally analysed: Reference gene primer amplification gave nucleated cell count estimates. The table came from immunoSEQ multiplex PCR; TCRdb's copy has only in-frame clones and leaves some out. D and trimming come from the DNA, and the V and J calls and clone size come from that table. The sample carries 310,000 or so clones, approximately 90% recorded once. This sample stems from a study of blood T cell repertoires in COVID-19. Across the whole study: There were acute and convalescent COVID-19 samples, and they came from the United States, Italy and Spain. Sample material is recorded as cDNA or gDNA derived from T cells, B-cell-depleted T cells, or PBMCs.

Per the germline V gene, CDR1 is MNHNS and CDR2 is SASEGT. Trimming cost V 3 bases and J 2 bases; bases outside gene matches: 8. The CDR3 contains 16 residues. Seattle participants joined during active infection and were tracked over time. The sample comprised peripheral blood. This chain links TRBV6-1 with TRBJ1-2, with 8 bases fitting TRBD1. The TCR originated in a woman aged 25 to 39 with COVID-19, enrolled during active disease. DNA of the CDR3: TGTGCCAGCAGTGACCCCGGACAGGGCAAAAACTATGGCTACACCTTC. This translates into CASSDPGQGKNYGYTF.